This T cell receptor beta chain appears in the sequencing data of a study of cytomegalovirus exposure and HLA in healthy donors. TCRdb's table, derived via immunoSEQ multiplex PCR, lists solely in-frame clones and lacks some. Of around 190,000 clones in the sample, approximately 78% were seen once. V dropped 3 bases and J dropped 3; count of bases not matched to a gene: 7. CDR3 length: 15 residues. The germline V gene has CDR1 SGHDT and CDR2 YYEEEE. Sequenced sample: PBMCs. The receptor was isolated from a woman aged 25 to 45 in good health and CMV-seronegative. The rearrangement links TRBV5-6 to TRBJ1-2, with TRBD1 matching 8 bases. The CDR3 protein is CASSSDREGYYGYTF. In DNA form, the CDR3 reads TGTGCCAGCAGCTCGGACAGGGAGGGATACTATGGCTACACCTTC.